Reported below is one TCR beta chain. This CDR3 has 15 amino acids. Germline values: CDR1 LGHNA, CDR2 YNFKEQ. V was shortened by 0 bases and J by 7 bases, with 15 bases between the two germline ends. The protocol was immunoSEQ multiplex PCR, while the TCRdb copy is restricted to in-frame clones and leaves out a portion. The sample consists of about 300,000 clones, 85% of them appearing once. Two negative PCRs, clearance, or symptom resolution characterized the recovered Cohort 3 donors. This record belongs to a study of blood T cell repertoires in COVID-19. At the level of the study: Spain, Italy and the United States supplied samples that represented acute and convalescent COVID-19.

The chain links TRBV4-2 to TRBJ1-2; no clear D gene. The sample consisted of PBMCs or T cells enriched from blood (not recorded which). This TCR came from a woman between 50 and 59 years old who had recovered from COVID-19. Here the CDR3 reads CASSQERAFSSGYTF. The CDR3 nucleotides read TGTGCCAGCAGCCAAGAACGTGCGTTTTCTTCTGGCTACACCTTC.